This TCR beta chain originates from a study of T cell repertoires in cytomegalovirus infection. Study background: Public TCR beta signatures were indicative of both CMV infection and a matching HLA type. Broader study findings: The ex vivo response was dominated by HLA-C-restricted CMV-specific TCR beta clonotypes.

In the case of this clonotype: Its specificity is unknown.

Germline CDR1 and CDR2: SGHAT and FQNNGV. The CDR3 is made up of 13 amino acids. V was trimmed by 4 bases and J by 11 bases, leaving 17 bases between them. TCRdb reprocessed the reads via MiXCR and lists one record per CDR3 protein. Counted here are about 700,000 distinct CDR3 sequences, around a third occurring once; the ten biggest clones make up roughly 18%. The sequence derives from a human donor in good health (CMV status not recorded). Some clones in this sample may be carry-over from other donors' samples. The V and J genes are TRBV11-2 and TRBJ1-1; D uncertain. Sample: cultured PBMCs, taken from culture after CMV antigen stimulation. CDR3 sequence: CASSYRTHGVAFF. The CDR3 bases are TGTGCCAGCAGCTACCGGACTCATGGGGTGGCTTTCTTT.